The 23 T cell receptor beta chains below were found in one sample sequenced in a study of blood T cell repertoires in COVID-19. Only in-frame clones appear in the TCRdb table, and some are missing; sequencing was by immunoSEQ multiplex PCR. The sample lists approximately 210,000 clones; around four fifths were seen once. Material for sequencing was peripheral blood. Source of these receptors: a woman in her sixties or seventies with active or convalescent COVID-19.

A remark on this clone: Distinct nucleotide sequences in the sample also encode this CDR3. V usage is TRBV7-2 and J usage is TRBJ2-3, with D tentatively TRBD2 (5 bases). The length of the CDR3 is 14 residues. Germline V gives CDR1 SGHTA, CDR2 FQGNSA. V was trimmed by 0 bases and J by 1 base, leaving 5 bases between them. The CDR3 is CASSLASGTDTQYF. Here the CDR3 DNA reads TGTGCCAGCAGCTTAGCTAGCGGCACAGATACGCAGTATTTT.

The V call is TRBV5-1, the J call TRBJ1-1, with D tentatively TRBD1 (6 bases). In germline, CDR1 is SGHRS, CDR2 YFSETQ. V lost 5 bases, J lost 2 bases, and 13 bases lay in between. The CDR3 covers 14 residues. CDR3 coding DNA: TGCGCCAGCAGTACGGGGGGCCCTAACACTGAAGCTTTCTTT. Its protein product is CASSTGGPNTEAFF.

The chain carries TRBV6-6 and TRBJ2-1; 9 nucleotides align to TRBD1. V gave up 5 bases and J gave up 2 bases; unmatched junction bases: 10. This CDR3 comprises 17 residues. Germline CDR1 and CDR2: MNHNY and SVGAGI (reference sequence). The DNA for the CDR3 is TGTGCCAGCAGTCTGAGGGGTGGGACAGGGCCCTACAATGAGCAGTTCTTC. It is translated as CASSLRGGTGPYNEQFF.

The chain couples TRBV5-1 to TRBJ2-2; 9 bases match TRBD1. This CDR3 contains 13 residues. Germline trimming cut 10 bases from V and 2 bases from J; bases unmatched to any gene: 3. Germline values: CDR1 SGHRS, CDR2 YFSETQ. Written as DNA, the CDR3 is TGCGCCTCGGACAGGGGAAACACCGGGGAGCTGTTTTTT. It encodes CASDRGNTGELFF.

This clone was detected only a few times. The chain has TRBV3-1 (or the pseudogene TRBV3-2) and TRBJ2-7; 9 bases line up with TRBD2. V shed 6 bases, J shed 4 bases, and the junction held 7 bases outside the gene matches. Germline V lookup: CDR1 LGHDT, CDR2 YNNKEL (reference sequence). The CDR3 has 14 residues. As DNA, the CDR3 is TGTGCCAGCAGTGATAGCGGGAGAGGATACGAGCAGTACTTC. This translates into CASSDSGRGYEQYF.

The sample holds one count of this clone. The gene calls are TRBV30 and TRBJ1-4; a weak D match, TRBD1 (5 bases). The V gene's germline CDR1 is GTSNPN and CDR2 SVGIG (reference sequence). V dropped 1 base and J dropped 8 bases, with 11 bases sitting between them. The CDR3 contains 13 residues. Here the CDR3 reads CAWSGGHSEKLFF. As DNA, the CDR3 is TGTGCCTGGAGTGGCGGACATTCGGAAAAACTGTTTTTT.

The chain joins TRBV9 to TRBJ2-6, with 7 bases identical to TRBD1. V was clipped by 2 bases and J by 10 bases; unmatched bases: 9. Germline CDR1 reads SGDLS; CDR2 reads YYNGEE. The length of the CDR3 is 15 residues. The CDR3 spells CASSVGAGGRNVLTF. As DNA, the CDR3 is TGTGCCAGCAGCGTGGGGGCAGGGGGTAGGAACGTCCTGACTTTC.

CDR3 loop: CASSQGGAPGQYF. Here the CDR3 DNA reads TGTGCCAGCAGTCAAGGGGGGGCGCCCGGTCAGTACTTC. V gene TRBV12-3 or TRBV12-4 combines with J gene TRBJ2-7; D may be TRBD2 (7 bases). The CDR3 is 13 residues long. Trimming removed 5 bases at V and 10 bases at J, with 18 bases between.

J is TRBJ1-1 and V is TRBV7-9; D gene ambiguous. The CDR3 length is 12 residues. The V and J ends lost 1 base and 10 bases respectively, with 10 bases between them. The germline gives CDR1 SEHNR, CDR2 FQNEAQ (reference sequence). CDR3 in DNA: TGTGCCAGCAGCTTAGGAGAGGGAACAGCTTTCTTT. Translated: CASSLGEGTAFF.

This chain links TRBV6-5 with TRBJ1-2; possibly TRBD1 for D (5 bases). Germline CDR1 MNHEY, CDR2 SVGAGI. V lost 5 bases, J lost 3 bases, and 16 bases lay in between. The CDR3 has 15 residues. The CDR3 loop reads CASSPTGGGDYGYTF. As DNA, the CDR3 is TGTGCCAGCAGTCCCACGGGGGGGGGTGACTATGGCTACACCTTC.

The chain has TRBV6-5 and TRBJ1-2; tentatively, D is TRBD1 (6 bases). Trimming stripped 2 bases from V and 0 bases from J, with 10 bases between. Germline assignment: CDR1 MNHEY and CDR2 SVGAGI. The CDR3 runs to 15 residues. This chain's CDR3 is CASSYDSGANYGYTF. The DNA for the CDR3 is TGTGCCAGCAGTTACGATTCAGGGGCTAACTATGGCTACACCTTC.

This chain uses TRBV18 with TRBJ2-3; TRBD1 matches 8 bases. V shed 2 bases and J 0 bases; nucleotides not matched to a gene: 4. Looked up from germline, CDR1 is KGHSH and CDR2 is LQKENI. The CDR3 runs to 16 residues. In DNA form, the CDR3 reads TGTGCCAGCTCACCATCCACAGGGGGGAGCACAGATACGCAGTATTTT. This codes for CASSPSTGGSTDTQYF. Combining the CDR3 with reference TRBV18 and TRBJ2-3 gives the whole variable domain NAGVMQNPRHLVRRRGQEARLRCSPMKGHSHVYWYRQLPEEGLKFMVYLQKENIIDESGMPKERFSAEFPKEGPSILRIQQVVRGDSAAYFCASSPSTGGSTDTQYFGPGTRLTVL.

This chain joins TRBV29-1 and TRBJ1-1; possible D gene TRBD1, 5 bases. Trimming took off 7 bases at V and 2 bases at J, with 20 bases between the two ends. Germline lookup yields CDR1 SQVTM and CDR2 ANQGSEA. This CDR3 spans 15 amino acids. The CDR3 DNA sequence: TGCAGCGCCGCAGAGGTCGGGGGACTAAACACTGAAGCTTTCTTT. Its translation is CSAAEVGGLNTEAFF.

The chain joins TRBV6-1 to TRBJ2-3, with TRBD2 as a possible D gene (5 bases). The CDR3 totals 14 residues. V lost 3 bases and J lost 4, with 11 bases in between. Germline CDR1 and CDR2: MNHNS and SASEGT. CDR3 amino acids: CASSENLAPDTQYF. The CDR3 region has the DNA TGTGCCAGCAGTGAGAACCTAGCCCCAGATACGCAGTATTTT.

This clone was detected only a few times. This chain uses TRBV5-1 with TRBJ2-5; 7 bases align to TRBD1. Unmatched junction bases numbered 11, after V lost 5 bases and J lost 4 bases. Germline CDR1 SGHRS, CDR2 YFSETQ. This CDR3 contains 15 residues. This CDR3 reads CASSLTGSRGETQYF. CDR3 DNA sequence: TGCGCCAGCAGTTTGACAGGGTCTAGGGGAGAGACCCAGTACTTC.

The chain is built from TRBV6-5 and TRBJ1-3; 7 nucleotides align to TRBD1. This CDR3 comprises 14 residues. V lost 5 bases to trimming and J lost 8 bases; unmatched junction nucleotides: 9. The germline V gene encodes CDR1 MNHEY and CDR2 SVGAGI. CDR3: CASSIRQGWHTIYF. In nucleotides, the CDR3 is TGTGCCAGCAGTATCCGACAGGGATGGCACACCATATATTTT.

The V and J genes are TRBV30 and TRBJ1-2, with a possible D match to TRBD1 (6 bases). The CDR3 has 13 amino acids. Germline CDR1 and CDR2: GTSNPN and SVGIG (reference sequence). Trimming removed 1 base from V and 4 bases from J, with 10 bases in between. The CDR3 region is CAWSADRPYGYTF. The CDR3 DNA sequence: TGTGCCTGGAGTGCCGACAGGCCCTATGGCTACACCTTC.

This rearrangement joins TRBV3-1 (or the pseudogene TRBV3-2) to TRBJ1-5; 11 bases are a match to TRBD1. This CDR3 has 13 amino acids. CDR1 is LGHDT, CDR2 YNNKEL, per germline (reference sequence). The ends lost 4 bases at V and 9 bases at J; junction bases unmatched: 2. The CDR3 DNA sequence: TGTGCCAGCAGCCGGACAGGGGGCACGCCCCAGCATTTT. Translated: CASSRTGGTPQHF.

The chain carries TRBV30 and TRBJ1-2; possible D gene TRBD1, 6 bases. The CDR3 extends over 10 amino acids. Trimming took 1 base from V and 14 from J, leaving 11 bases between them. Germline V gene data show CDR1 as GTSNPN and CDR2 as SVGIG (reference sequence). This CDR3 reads CAWSATGITF. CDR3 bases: TGTGCCTGGAGTGCAACAGGGATAACCTTC.

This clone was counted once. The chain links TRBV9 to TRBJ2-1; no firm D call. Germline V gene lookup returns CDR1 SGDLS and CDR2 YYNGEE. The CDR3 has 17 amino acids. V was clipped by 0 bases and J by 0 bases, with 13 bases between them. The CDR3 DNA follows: TGTGCCAGCAGCGTAGCCGCAACCGTTAGCTCCTACAATGAGCAGTTCTTC. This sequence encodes CASSVAATVSSYNEQFF.

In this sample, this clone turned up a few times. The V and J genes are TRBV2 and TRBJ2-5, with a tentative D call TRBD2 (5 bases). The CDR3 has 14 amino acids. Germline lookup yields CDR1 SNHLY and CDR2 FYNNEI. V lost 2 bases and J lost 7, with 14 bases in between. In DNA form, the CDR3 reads TGTGCCAGCAGTGAATACGCCACCGAGGGGACCCAGTACTTC. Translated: CASSEYATEGTQYF.

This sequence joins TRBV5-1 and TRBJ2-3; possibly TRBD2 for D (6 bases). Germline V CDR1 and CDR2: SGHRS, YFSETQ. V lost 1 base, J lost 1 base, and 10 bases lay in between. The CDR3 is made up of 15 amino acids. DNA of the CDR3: TGCGCCAGCAGCTTGTACGGAGGGGGCACAGATACGCAGTATTTT. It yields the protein CASSLYGGGTDTQYF. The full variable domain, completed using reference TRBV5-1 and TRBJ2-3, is KAGVTQTPRYLIKTRGQQVTLSCSPISGHRSVSWYQQTPGQGLQFLFEYFSETQRNKGNFPGRFSGRQFSNSRSEMNVSTLELGDSALYLCASSLYGGGTDTQYFGPGTRLTVL.

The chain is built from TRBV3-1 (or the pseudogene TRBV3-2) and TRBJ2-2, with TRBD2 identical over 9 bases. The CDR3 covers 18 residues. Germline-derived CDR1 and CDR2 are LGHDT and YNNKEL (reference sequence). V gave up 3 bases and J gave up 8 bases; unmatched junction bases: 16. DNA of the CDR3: TGTGCCAGCAGCCACGCCCTCCGACTAGCGGTGGGAGGAGGGGAGCTGTTTTTT. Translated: CASSHALRLAVGGGELFF.